Detailed here is one T cell receptor beta chain. This CDR3 spans 13 amino acids. Trimming cost V 7 bases and J 4 bases; bases outside gene matches: 5. Germline CDR1 LNHDA, CDR2 SQIVND (reference sequence). Assignments of participants to cohorts depended upon their own reported clinical history. Donors in Cohort 3 counted as recovered after two negative PCRs, clearance, or symptom resolution. Per the original methods: Counts of nucleated cells, estimated from reference gene primer amplification, were obtained. The repertoire was sequenced with immunoSEQ multiplex PCR; TCRdb's copy has only in-frame clones and lacks some. The DNA was the basis for D and trimming; V, J and clone size are from that table. The data contain around 250,000 clones, roughly 91% of them singletons. The sample is drawn from a study of blood T cell repertoires in COVID-19.

This clonotype was sampled from a woman aged 30 to 39 who had recovered from COVID-19. The sequencing sample was made of PBMCs or T cells enriched from blood (not recorded which). V gene TRBV19 combines with J gene TRBJ1-2, with 8 bases fitting TRBD1. CDR3 in amino acids: CASKLQGAYGYTF. The CDR3 coding sequence is TGTGCCAGTAAACTCCAGGGGGCCTATGGCTACACCTTC.